The present entry profiles one T cell receptor beta chain with its context. Its antigen is still unknown. Repertoires were generated with immunoSEQ multiplex PCR, while TCRdb's copy carries only in-frame clones and drops some. Among under 80,000 clones listed, around nine tenths were seen once. The sample comes from a study of OX40 agonist ivuxolimab in advanced cancers. Points from the study as a whole: Clones of CD4+ and CD8+ blood T cells grew by week 6 at doses of 0.1 to 3.0 mg/kg. CD8+ T cells were the subset that, on average, had more expanded clones than CD4+. Partly responding patients at 0.1-3.0 mg/kg showed some of the smallest clonal expansion.

Germline V gene lookup returns CDR1 GTSNPN and CDR2 SVGIG (reference sequence). CDR3 length: 14 amino acids. The V end was cut by 4 bases, the J end by 7 bases, with 20 bases between. This TCR derives from an adult with an advanced solid tumor such as melanoma, head and neck, liver or kidney cancer. The chain employs TRBV30 and TRBJ2-7, with D perhaps matching TRBD1 (5 bases). The sequenced sample was CD4+ or CD8+ T cells sorted from blood, obtained in a trial of the OX40 agonist ivuxolimab. The CDR3 region has the DNA TGTGCCTGGACCCTAAGGGGCAGTCTAAGGGAGCAGTACTTC. This translates into CAWTLRGSLREQYF.